A single sample is the source of the 9 T cell receptor beta chains below, sequenced in a study of T cell repertoires in cytomegalovirus infection. No antigen has been assigned to these receptors. TCRdb passed the reads through MiXCR, listing each CDR3 protein once. The repertoire has fewer than 1,000,000 distinct CDR3 sequences, about a third of them found once; the top ten carry 13%. The material sequenced was cultured CD8+ T cells from PBMCs, taken from culture after CMV antigen stimulation. These receptors came from a human donor in good health (CMV status not recorded). Some clones in this sample may be carry-over from other donors' samples.

For this clonotype: It may be a read error: a sequence one base away is much more abundant. This chain uses TRBV7-6 with TRBJ1-2; 8 bases are shared with TRBD1. This CDR3 comprises 15 residues. CDR1 is SGHVS and CDR2 is FNYEAQ in the germline V gene. The CDR3 spells CASNLAGQGGYGYTF. CDR3 sequence (DNA): TGTGCCAGCAACTTAGCCGGACAGGGAGGCTATGGCTACACCTTC.

This chain uses TRBV7-9 with TRBJ1-2, with a weak D call TRBD1 (6 bases). This CDR3 is built from 16 residues. V dropped 1 base and J dropped 1 base, with 13 bases sitting between them. Looked up from germline, CDR1 is SEHNR and CDR2 is FQNEAQ (reference sequence). CDR3 sequence reads: CASSLGRQEINYGYTF. The CDR3 nucleotides are TGTGCCAGCAGCTTAGGGCGACAGGAGATTAACTATGGCTACACCTTC. The whole variable domain, remainder taken from reference TRBV7-9 and TRBJ1-2, is DTGVSQNPRHKITKRGQNVTFRCDPISEHNRLYWYRQTLGQGPEFLTYFQNEAQLEKSRLLSDRFSAERPKGSFSTLEIQRTEQGDSAMYLCASSLGRQEINYGYTFGSGTRLTVV.

V gene TRBV29-1 combines with J gene TRBJ2-7; no reliable D call. Germline CDR1 is SQVTM and CDR2 is ANQGSEA. CDR3 length: 11 residues. Trimming took 3 bases from V and 2 from J, leaving 5 bases between them. Here the CDR3 reads CSVDDTYEQYF. CDR3 coding DNA: TGCAGCGTTGACGACACCTACGAGCAGTACTTC.

V gene TRBV27 combines with J gene TRBJ2-1; D ambiguous. V was shortened by 8 bases and J by 15 bases, with 17 bases between the two germline ends. CDR1 is MNHEY, CDR2 SMNVEV, per germline (reference sequence). The CDR3 loop spans 11 amino acids. In DNA form, the CDR3 reads TGTGCCAGCTACAAGGCGTCCCTGGCGTTCTTC. Its protein product is CASYKASLAFF.

Ten or more counts support this clonotype. The chain recombines TRBV7-2 with TRBJ2-1; possibly TRBD2 for D (5 bases). Trimming stripped 1 base from V and 8 bases from J, with 15 bases between. From germline, CDR1 is SGHTA and CDR2 FQGNSA. This CDR3 contains 15 residues. The CDR3 protein is CASSLVDEGWHEQFF. CDR3 nucleotide sequence: TGTGCCAGCAGCTTAGTTGATGAGGGTTGGCATGAGCAGTTCTTC.

The chain recombines TRBV2 with TRBJ1-1; no reliable D call. Trimming took off 4 bases at V and 1 base at J, with 10 bases between the two ends. The length of the CDR3 is 14 residues. Germline V gives CDR1 SNHLY, CDR2 FYNNEI. In DNA, the CDR3 is TGTGCCAGCAGTGTATCGGACGGGAACACTGAAGCTTTCTTT. Protein product: CASSVSDGNTEAFF.

There are many counts of this clonotype. The rearrangement uses TRBV7-2 and TRBJ1-5, with 8 positions matching TRBD1. The trim removed 5 bases at V and 4 bases at J, leaving 4 bases unmatched. The CDR3 contains 14 residues. Germline V gene lookup returns CDR1 SGHTA and CDR2 FQGNSA. CDR3 coding DNA: TGTGCCAGCAGCGAATGGACAGGGAATCAGCCCCAGCATTTT. Protein: CASSEWTGNQPQHF. Filled out from reference TRBV7-2 and TRBJ1-5, the complete variable domain reads GAGVSQSPSNKVTEKGKDVELRCDPISGHTALYWYRQSLGQGLEFLIYFQGNSAPDKSGLPSDRFSAERTGGSVSTLTIQRTQQEDSAVYLCASSEWTGNQPQHFGDGTRLSIL.

The genes are TRBV5-5 and TRBJ2-3, with 9 bases lining up with TRBD2. The germline V gene encodes CDR1 SGHKS and CDR2 YYEKEE (reference sequence). This CDR3 region has 16 residues. Germline trimming cut 1 base from V and 0 bases from J; bases unmatched to any gene: 3. The CDR3 DNA reads as TGTGCCAGCAGCTTGTTGCTAGCGGGGAGCACAGATACGCAGTATTTT. It codes for CASSLLLAGSTDTQYF.

The chain has TRBV6-1 and TRBJ1-5; TRBD1 matches 8 bases. There are 16 residues in the CDR3. With V trimmed by 5 bases and J by 3 bases, 9 bases remained unmatched. The germline V gene encodes CDR1 MNHNS and CDR2 SASEGT. This CDR3 reads CASSFLGQGPNQPQHF. The CDR3 nucleotides read TGTGCCAGCAGTTTCCTTGGACAGGGCCCCAATCAGCCCCAGCATTTT.